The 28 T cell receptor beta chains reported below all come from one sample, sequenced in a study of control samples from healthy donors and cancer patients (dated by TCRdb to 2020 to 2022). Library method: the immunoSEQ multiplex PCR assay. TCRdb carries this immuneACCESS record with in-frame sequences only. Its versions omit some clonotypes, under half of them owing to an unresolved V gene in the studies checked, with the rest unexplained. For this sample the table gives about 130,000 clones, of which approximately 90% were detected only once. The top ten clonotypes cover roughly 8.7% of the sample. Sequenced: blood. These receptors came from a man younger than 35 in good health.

CDR3 region: CASSLDRLANYGYTF. The CDR3 coding sequence is TGTGCCAGCAGCTTAGACAGGCTGGCCAACTATGGCTACACCTTC. The chain joins TRBV7-2 to TRBJ1-2; maybe TRBD1 (5 bases). The CDR3 spans 15 residues. CDR1 SGHTA and CDR2 FQGNSA come from the germline V gene. V was cut by 1 base and J by 2 bases, with 11 bases left in between.

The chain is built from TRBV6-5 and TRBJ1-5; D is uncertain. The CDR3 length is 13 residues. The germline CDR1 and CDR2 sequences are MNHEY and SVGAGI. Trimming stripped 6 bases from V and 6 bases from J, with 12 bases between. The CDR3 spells CASRPFEGQPQHF. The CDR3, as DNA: TGTGCCAGCAGGCCTTTTGAGGGTCAGCCCCAGCATTTT.

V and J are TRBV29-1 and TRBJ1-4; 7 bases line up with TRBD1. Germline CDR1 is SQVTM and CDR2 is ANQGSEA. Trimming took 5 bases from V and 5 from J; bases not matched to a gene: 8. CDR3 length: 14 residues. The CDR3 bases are TGCAGCGTTTTCACCACAGGGGACAATGAAAAACTGTTTTTT. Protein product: CSVFTTGDNEKLFF.

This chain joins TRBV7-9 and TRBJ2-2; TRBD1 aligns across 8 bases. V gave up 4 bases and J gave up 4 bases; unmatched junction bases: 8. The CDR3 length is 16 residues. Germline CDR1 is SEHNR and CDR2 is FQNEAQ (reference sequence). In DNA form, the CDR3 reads TGTGCCAGCAGCTCTTGGGAGACAGGGGTCACCGGGGAGCTGTTTTTT. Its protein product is CASSSWETGVTGELFF.

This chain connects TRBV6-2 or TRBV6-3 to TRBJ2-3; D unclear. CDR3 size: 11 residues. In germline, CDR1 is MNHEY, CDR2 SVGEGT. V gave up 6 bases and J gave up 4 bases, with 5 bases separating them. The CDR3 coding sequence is TGTGCCAGCAGCCACCCAGATACGCAGTATTTT. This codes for CASSHPDTQYF.

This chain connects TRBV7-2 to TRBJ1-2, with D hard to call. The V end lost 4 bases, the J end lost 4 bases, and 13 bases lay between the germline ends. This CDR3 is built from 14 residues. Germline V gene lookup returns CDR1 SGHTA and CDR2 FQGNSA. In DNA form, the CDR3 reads TGTGCCAGCAGCTCGGCTGACGTCCTCTATGGCTACACCTTC. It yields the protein CASSSADVLYGYTF.

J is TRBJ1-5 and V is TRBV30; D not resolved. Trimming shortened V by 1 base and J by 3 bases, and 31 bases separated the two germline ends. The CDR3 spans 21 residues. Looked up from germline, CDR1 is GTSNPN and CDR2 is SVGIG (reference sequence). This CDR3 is CAWSADRFTGNPQIFNQPQHF. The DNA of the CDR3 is TGTGCCTGGAGTGCCGACCGCTTTACCGGGAACCCCCAGATTTTCAATCAGCCCCAGCATTTT.

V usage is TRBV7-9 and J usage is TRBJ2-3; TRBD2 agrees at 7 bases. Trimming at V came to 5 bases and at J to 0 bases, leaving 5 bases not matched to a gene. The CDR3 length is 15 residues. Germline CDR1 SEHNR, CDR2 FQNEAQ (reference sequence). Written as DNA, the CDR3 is TGTGCCAGCAGCACTAGCGTCCCGAGCACAGATACGCAGTATTTT. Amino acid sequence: CASSTSVPSTDTQYF.

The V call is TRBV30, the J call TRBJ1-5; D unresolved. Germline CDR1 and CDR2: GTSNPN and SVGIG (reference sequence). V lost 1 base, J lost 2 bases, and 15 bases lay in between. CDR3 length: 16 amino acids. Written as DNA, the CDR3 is TGTGCCTGGAGTGCCGGGAGCCCGGCAGGCAATCAGCCCCAGCATTTT. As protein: CAWSAGSPAGNQPQHF.

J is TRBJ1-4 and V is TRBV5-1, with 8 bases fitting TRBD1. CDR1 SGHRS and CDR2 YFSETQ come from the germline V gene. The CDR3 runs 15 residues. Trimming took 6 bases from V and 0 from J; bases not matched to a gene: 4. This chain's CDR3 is CASKQGAATNEKLFF. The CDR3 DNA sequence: TGCGCCAGCAAGCAGGGGGCAGCAACTAATGAAAAACTGTTTTTT.

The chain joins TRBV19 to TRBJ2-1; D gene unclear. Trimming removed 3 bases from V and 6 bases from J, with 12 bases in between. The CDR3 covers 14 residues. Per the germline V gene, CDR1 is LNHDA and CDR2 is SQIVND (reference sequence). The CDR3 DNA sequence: TGTGCCAGTAGTATTAAGGGTTCCGGCAATGAGCAGTTCTTC. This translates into CASSIKGSGNEQFF.

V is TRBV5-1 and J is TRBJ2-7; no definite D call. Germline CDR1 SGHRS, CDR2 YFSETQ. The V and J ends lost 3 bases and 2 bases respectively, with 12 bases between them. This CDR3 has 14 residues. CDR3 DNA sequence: TGCGCCAGCAGCTCGAGACGTACCCCCTACGAGCAGTACTTC. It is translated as CASSSRRTPYEQYF.

CDR3 amino acids: CASSWGQLYGYTF. The CDR3 nucleotides read TGCGCCAGCAGCTGGGGACAGCTCTATGGCTACACCTTC. The gene calls are TRBV5-1 and TRBJ1-2, with 7 bases fitting TRBD1. The CDR3 is 13 residues long. Trimming removed 3 bases from V and 4 bases from J; junction bases left unmatched: 3. Germline values: CDR1 SGHRS, CDR2 YFSETQ.

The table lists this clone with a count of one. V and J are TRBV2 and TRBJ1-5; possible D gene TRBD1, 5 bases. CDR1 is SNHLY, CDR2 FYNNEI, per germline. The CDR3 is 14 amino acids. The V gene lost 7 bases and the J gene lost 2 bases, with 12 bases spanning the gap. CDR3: CASTELGGNQPQHF. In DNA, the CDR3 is TGTGCCAGCACCGAGCTGGGGGGCAATCAGCCCCAGCATTTT.

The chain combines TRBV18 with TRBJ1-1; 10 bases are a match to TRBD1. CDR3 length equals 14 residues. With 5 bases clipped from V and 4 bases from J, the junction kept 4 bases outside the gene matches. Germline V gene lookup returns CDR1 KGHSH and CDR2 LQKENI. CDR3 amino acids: CASSRGQGTTEAFF. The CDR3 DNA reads TGTGCCAGCTCAAGGGGACAGGGGACCACTGAAGCTTTCTTT.

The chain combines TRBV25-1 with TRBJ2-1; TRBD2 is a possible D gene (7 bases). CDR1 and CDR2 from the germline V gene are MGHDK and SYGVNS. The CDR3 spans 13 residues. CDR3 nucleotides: TGTGGTGCAGGGGAACGGGGGGAATTAGAGCAGTTCTTC. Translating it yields CGAGERGELEQFF.

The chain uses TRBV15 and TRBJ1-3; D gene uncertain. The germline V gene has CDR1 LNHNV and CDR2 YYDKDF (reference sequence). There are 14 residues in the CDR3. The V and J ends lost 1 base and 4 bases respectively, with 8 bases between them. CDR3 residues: CATSRGRSGNTIYF. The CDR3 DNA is TGTGCCACCAGCAGAGGTCGGTCAGGAAACACCATATATTTT.

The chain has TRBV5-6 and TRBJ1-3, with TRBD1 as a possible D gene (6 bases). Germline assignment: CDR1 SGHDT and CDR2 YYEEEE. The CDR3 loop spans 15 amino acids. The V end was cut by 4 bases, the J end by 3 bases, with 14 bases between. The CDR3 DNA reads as TGTGCCAGCAGCCCGAGCAGGACAGATGGAAACACCATATATTTT. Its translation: CASSPSRTDGNTIYF.

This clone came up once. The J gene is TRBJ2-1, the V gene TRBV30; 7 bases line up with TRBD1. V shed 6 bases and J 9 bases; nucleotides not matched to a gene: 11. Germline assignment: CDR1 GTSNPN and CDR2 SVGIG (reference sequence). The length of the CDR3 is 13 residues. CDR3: CACLGQAGTEQFF. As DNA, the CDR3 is TGTGCCTGCCTCGGACAGGCGGGCACTGAGCAGTTCTTC.

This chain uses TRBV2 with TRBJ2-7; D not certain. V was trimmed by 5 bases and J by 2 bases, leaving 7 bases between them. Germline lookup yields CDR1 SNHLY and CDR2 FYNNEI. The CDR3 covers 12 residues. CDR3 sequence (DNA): TGTGCCAGCAGTTTTACAGCCTACGAGCAGTACTTC. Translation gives CASSFTAYEQYF.

CDR3 nucleotide sequence: TGTGCCAGCAGGGAGGGACAGCGCACCTACGAGCAGTACTTC. The encoded protein is CASREGQRTYEQYF. The chain joins TRBV6-5 to TRBJ2-7; possible D gene TRBD1, 7 bases. Trimming took off 6 bases at V and 2 bases at J, with 14 bases between the two ends. CDR1 MNHEY and CDR2 SVGAGI come from the germline V gene. This CDR3 contains 14 residues.

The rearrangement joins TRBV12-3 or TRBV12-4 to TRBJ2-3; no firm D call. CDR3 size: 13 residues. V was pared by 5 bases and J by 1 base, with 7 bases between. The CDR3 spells CASSMSGTDTQYF. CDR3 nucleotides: TGTGCCAGCAGTATGTCGGGCACAGATACGCAGTATTTT.

DNA of the CDR3: TGTGCCAGCTCAGAGGACAGAAAGAACACCGGGGAGCTGTTTTTT. It translates to CASSEDRKNTGELFF. V usage is TRBV18 and J usage is TRBJ2-2, with D tentatively TRBD1 (6 bases). V was shortened by 5 bases and J by 1 base, with 11 bases between the two germline ends. CDR1 is KGHSH and CDR2 is LQKENI in the germline V gene. This CDR3 is built from 15 residues.

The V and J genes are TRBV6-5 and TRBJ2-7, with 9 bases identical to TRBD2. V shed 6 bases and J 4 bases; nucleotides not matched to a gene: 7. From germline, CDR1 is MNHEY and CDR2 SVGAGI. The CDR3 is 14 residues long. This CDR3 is CASRIAGEPYEQYF. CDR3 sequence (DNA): TGTGCCAGCAGGATAGCGGGGGAGCCTTACGAGCAGTACTTC.

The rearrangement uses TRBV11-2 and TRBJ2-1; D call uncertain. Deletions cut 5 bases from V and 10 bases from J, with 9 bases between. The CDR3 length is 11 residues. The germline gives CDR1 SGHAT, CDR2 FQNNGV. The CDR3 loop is CASSTGSEQFF. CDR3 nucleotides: TGTGCCAGCAGCACCGGGTCAGAGCAGTTCTTC. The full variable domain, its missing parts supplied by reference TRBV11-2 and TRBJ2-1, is EAGVAQSPRYKIIEKRQSVAFWCNPISGHATLYWYQQILGQGPKLLIQFQNNGVVDDSQLPKDRFSAERLKGVDSTLKIQPAKLEDSAVYLCASSTGSEQFFGPGTRLTVL.

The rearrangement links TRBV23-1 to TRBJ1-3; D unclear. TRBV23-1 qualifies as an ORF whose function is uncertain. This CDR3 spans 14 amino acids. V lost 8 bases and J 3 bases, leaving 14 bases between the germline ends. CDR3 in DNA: TGCGCCAGCCGAAAAATCGGAATTGGAAACACCATATATTTT. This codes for CASRKIGIGNTIYF.

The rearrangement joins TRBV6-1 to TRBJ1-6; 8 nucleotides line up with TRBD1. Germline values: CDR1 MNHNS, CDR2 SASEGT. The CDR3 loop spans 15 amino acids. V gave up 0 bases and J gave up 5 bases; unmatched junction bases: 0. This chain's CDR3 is CASSEATGDNSPLHF. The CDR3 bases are TGTGCCAGCAGTGAAGCGACAGGGGATAATTCACCCCTCCACTTT.

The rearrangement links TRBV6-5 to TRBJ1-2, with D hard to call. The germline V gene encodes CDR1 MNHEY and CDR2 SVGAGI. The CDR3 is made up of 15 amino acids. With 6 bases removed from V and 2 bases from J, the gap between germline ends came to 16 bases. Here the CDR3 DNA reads TGTGCCAGCAGGGGCAGGCCTGAGGCGAACTATGGCTACACCTTC. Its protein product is CASRGRPEANYGYTF.